The clone carrying this T cell receptor (beta chain) was picked up many times. This CDR3 is 15 amino acids long. Germline-derived CDR1 and CDR2 are DFQATT and SNEGSKA (reference sequence). Trimming stripped 4 bases from V and 0 bases from J, with 15 bases between. Template material for amplifying TCR beta CDR3 regions consisted of RNA transcripts. The primer set for the first-round RT-PCR of the TCR CDR3 was HTBI. TCRdb ran MiXCR on the multiplex PCR reads and lists one entry per CDR3 protein. Found here are some 570,000 distinct CDR3 sequences, 17% of them singletons; the top ten hold approximately 16%. This sample is part of a study of T cells in Graves' hyperthyroidism and ophthalmopathy. PBMCs were derived from 10 ml fresh peripheral blood.

Sample: blood. The V call is TRBV20-1, the J call TRBJ1-1; a possible D gene is TRBD1 (5 bases). The source of this sequence is a woman aged 18-29 years with Graves' ophthalmopathy. CDR3 in amino acids: CSANPRGPLNTEAFF. Here the CDR3 DNA reads TGCAGTGCTAACCCCCGGGGCCCACTGAACACTGAAGCTTTCTTT.